Here is one T cell receptor (beta chain) with its context. Authors' methods: Amplification with reference gene primers provided the estimates of nucleated cell counts. The protocol was immunoSEQ multiplex PCR, while the TCRdb copy is restricted to in-frame clones and leaves out a portion. V and J calls plus clone size are reproduced from that table; the DNA served to infer D and trimming. Among approximately 54,000 clones listed, roughly nine tenths were seen once. The sample is drawn from a study of blood T cell repertoires in COVID-19. Study-level information: In each case, the material was cDNA or gDNA derived from T cells, B-cell-depleted T cells, or PBMCs.

The germline gives CDR1 GTSNPN, CDR2 SVGIG (reference sequence). The CDR3 is 13 amino acids. Unmatched junction bases numbered 5, after V lost 0 bases and J lost 7 bases. The V gene is TRBV30, the J gene TRBJ2-7, with 8 nucleotides matching TRBD2. The receptor was derived from a woman aged 35 to 49 with active COVID-19. Material for sequencing was peripheral blood. This CDR3 reads CAWSVQRGTEQYF. The CDR3 nucleotides are TGTGCCTGGAGTGTCCAGCGGGGGACTGAGCAGTACTTC.